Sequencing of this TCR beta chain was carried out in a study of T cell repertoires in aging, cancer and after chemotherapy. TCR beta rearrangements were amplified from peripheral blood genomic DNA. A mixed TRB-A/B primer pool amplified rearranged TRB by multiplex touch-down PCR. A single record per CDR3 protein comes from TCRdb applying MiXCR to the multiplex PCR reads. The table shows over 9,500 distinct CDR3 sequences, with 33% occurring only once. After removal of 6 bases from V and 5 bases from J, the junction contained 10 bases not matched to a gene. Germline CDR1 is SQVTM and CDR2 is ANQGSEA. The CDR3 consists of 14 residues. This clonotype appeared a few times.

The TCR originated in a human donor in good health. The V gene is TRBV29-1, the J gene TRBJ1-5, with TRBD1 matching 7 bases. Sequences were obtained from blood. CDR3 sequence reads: CSVAGQANDQPQHF. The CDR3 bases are TGCAGCGTCGCCGGACAGGCCAACGATCAGCCCCAGCATTTT.